Listed below are T cell receptor beta chains from one sample, sequenced in a study of control samples from healthy donors and cancer patients. Sequencing used immunoSEQ multiplex PCR; TCRdb keeps in-frame clones, though not all of them. This table has just over 50,000 clones, roughly 90% appearing once. Sequenced sample: PBMCs. The receptors shown here come from a man aged 45 to 65 with head and neck cancer. CDR3s include the opening cysteine and the closing phenylalanine or tryptophan. The D gene is left open where the match is weak. Clone sizes are given selectively: once, few, many, or a class where the clone is expanded.

abundance: .
v_gene: TRBV11-2
j_gene: TRBJ2-1
d_gene: TRBD1
CDR3aa: CASSQLARGRTYNEQFF
CDR3nt: TGTGCCAGCAGCCAGCTGGCCAGGGGGCGGACCTACAATGAGCAGTTCTTC

abundance: .
v_gene: TRBV14
j_gene: TRBJ2-5
d_gene: TRBD2
CDR3aa: CASSLGLAGGQETQYF
CDR3nt: TGTGCCAGCAGCCTCGGACTAGCGGGGGGTCAAGAGACCCAGTACTTC

abundance: .
v_gene: TRBV9
j_gene: TRBJ2-2
d_gene: TRBD2
CDR3aa: CASSGTSGSSSTGELFF
CDR3nt: TGTGCCAGCAGCGGGACTAGCGGGAGCTCAAGCACCGGGGAGCTGTTTTTT

abundance: .
v_gene: TRBV7-8
j_gene: TRBJ1-5
d_gene: TRBD1
CDR3aa: CASSPGQGLQHF
CDR3nt: TGTGCCAGCAGCCCGGGACAGGGTCTCCAGCATTTT

abundance: .
v_gene: TRBV7-2
j_gene: TRBJ1-4
d_gene: .
CDR3aa: CASSKSGTPGREKLFF
CDR3nt: TGTGCCAGCAGCAAATCCGGGACCCCAGGGAGGGAAAAACTGTTTTTT

abundance: once
v_gene: TRBV11-2
j_gene: TRBJ2-7
d_gene: TRBD1
CDR3aa: CASSFSDRHGEQYF
CDR3nt: TGTGCCAGCAGCTTCTCGGACAGGCATGGCGAGCAGTACTTC

abundance: .
v_gene: TRBV3-1/TRBV3-2
j_gene: TRBJ2-7
d_gene: .
CDR3aa: CASSPPLFYEQYF
CDR3nt: TGTGCCAGCAGCCCCCCCCTTTTCTACGAGCAGTACTTC

abundance: .
v_gene: TRBV28
j_gene: TRBJ1-1
d_gene: .
CDR3aa: CASSLLSLRLLTEAFF
CDR3nt: TGTGCCAGCAGTTTACTCTCGCTCAGGCTACTCACTGAAGCTTTCTTT

abundance: .
v_gene: TRBV27
j_gene: TRBJ2-7
d_gene: TRBD2
CDR3aa: CASSWGLDSYEQYF
CDR3nt: TGTGCCAGCAGTTGGGGACTAGATTCCTACGAGCAGTACTTC

abundance: .
v_gene: TRBV19
j_gene: TRBJ1-5
d_gene: .
CDR3aa: CASSIAGGYSNQPQHF
CDR3nt: TGTGCCAGTAGTATAGCCGGGGGCTATAGCAATCAGCCCCAGCATTTT

abundance: .
v_gene: TRBV28
j_gene: TRBJ1-4
d_gene: .
CDR3aa: CASRAFEVAPEKLFF
CDR3nt: TGTGCCAGCAGGGCCTTCGAGGTCGCGCCTGAAAAACTGTTTTTT

abundance: .
v_gene: TRBV3-1/TRBV3-2
j_gene: TRBJ2-7
d_gene: TRBD1
CDR3aa: CASSQDAGTGSYEQYF
CDR3nt: TGTGCCAGCAGCCAGGACGCCGGGACAGGCTCCTACGAGCAGTACTTC

abundance: few
v_gene: TRBV3-1/TRBV3-2
j_gene: TRBJ1-5
d_gene: .
CDR3aa: CASSQGGYQPQHF
CDR3nt: TGTGCCAGCAGCCAAGGCGGCTATCAGCCCCAGCATTTT

abundance: .
v_gene: TRBV4-2
j_gene: TRBJ1-3
d_gene: .
CDR3aa: CASSQDGGTGDSGNTIYF
CDR3nt: TGTGCCAGCAGCCAAGATGGAGGAACAGGCGACTCTGGAAACACCATATATTTT

abundance: .
v_gene: TRBV7-3
j_gene: TRBJ2-2
d_gene: TRBD1
CDR3aa: CASGRQGNTGELFF
CDR3nt: TGTGCCAGCGGGAGACAGGGCAACACCGGGGAGCTGTTTTTT

abundance: .
v_gene: TRBV6-1
j_gene: TRBJ2-7
d_gene: .
CDR3aa: CASSESFDSYEQYF
CDR3nt: TGTGCCAGCAGTGAAAGTTTCGACTCCTACGAGCAGTACTTC

abundance: once
v_gene: TRBV7-2
j_gene: TRBJ2-1
d_gene: TRBD2
CDR3aa: CASSLTSGAYNEQFF
CDR3nt: TGTGCCAGCAGCCTTACTAGCGGGGCCTACAATGAGCAGTTCTTC

abundance: .
v_gene: TRBV27
j_gene: TRBJ1-5
d_gene: .
CDR3aa: CASSPDTTLKLYQPQHF
CDR3nt: TGTGCCAGCAGTCCTGATACCACCCTCAAGCTTTATCAGCCCCAGCATTTT

abundance: .
v_gene: TRBV29-1
j_gene: TRBJ1-2
d_gene: .
CDR3aa: CSVEGKTYGYTF
CDR3nt: TGCAGCGTTGAAGGGAAGACCTATGGCTACACCTTC

abundance: .
v_gene: TRBV6-5
j_gene: TRBJ2-2
d_gene: .
CDR3aa: CASSYEGTNTGELFF
CDR3nt: TGTGCCAGCAGTTACGAGGGCACGAACACCGGGGAGCTGTTTTTT

abundance: .
v_gene: TRBV18
j_gene: TRBJ2-7
d_gene: .
CDR3aa: CASSPRLGGTNYEQYF
CDR3nt: TGTGCCAGCTCACCACGGCTCGGGGGTACCAACTACGAGCAGTACTTC

abundance: .
v_gene: TRBV2
j_gene: TRBJ1-5
d_gene: .
CDR3aa: CASSERSGPSNQPQHF
CDR3nt: TGTGCCAGCAGTGAACGGTCAGGACCTAGCAATCAGCCCCAGCATTTT

abundance: .
v_gene: TRBV5-1
j_gene: TRBJ1-2
d_gene: .
CDR3aa: CASRDERKGYYGYTF
CDR3nt: TGCGCCAGCAGGGACGAACGGAAAGGATACTATGGCTACACCTTC

abundance: .
v_gene: TRBV4-1
j_gene: TRBJ1-2
d_gene: .
CDR3aa: CASSQDQEGIGGYTF
CDR3nt: TGCGCCAGCAGCCAAGATCAGGAAGGAATAGGGGGCTACACCTTC

abundance: .
v_gene: TRBV15
j_gene: TRBJ2-5
d_gene: .
CDR3aa: CATSRDQAETQYF
CDR3nt: TGTGCCACCAGCAGAGACCAAGCCGAGACCCAGTACTTC

abundance: .
v_gene: TRBV7-9
j_gene: TRBJ2-1
d_gene: TRBD2
CDR3aa: CASSLVAGGLDNEQFF
CDR3nt: TGTGCCAGCAGCTTAGTTGCGGGGGGTCTCGACAATGAGCAGTTCTTC

abundance: .
v_gene: TRBV19
j_gene: TRBJ2-5
d_gene: TRBD1
CDR3aa: CASSTIRTGEETQYF
CDR3nt: TGTGCCAGTAGTACAATCCGGACAGGGGAAGAGACCCAGTACTTC

abundance: .
v_gene: TRBV7-6
j_gene: TRBJ1-4
d_gene: TRBD1
CDR3aa: CASSLSRDRGQKLFF
CDR3nt: TGTGCCAGCAGCTTAAGCCGGGACAGGGGCCAAAAACTGTTTTTT

abundance: .
v_gene: TRBV6-5
j_gene: TRBJ1-5
d_gene: .
CDR3aa: CASNPGSRNQPQHF
CDR3nt: TGTGCCAGCAACCCCGGGTCCCGCAATCAGCCCCAGCATTTT

abundance: .
v_gene: TRBV6-2/TRBV6-3
j_gene: TRBJ2-6
d_gene: .
CDR3aa: CASSQREAGANVLTF
CDR3nt: TGTGCCAGCAGTCAGAGGGAAGCTGGGGCCAACGTCCTGACTTTC

abundance: .
v_gene: TRBV11-1
j_gene: TRBJ2-1
d_gene: .
CDR3aa: CASSPQSLDNEQFF
CDR3nt: TGTGCCAGCAGCCCCCAAAGCCTGGACAATGAGCAGTTCTTC

abundance: .
v_gene: TRBV6-5
j_gene: TRBJ2-5
d_gene: TRBD2
CDR3aa: CASSRGGGGRTQYF
CDR3nt: TGTGCCAGCAGTCGGGGCGGGGGGGGGCGGACCCAGTACTTC

abundance: .
v_gene: TRBV20-1
j_gene: TRBJ2-1
d_gene: TRBD2
CDR3aa: CSASVLAGGHNEQFF
CDR3nt: TGCAGTGCTAGTGTACTAGCGGGAGGGCACAATGAGCAGTTCTTC

abundance: once
v_gene: TRBV19
j_gene: TRBJ2-1
d_gene: TRBD2
CDR3aa: CASSGGAPNEQFF
CDR3nt: TGTGCCTCCAGCGGGGGGGCCCCCAATGAGCAGTTCTTC

abundance: .
v_gene: TRBV4-3
j_gene: TRBJ2-3
d_gene: .
CDR3aa: CASSQGRTGIDDTQYF
CDR3nt: TGCGCCAGCAGCCAAGGGAGGACCGGGATTGATGATACGCAGTATTTT

abundance: .
v_gene: TRBV10-3
j_gene: TRBJ1-5
d_gene: .
CDR3aa: CAISESGGTQPQHF
CDR3nt: TGTGCCATCAGTGAGTCAGGGGGGACTCAGCCCCAGCATTTT

abundance: .
v_gene: TRBV11-3
j_gene: TRBJ2-1
d_gene: TRBD2
CDR3aa: CASSPRLAGGGEQFF
CDR3nt: TGTGCCAGCAGCCCTCGACTAGCGGGGGGGGGCGAGCAGTTCTTC

abundance: .
v_gene: TRBV6-2/TRBV6-3
j_gene: TRBJ1-2
d_gene: TRBD1
CDR3aa: CASSGTAPGGYTF
CDR3nt: TGTGCCAGCAGTGGGACAGCGCCTGGGGGCTACACCTTC

abundance: .
v_gene: TRBV7-2
j_gene: TRBJ2-2
d_gene: TRBD2
CDR3aa: CASSLAGGANTGELFF
CDR3nt: TGTGCCAGCAGCTTAGCGGGAGGGGCGAACACCGGGGAGCTGTTTTTT

abundance: .
v_gene: TRBV7-3
j_gene: TRBJ1-1
d_gene: .
CDR3aa: CASSLTGGPGTEAFF
CDR3nt: TGTGCCAGCAGCTTAACGGGAGGGCCGGGGACTGAAGCTTTCTTT

abundance: once
v_gene: TRBV5-1
j_gene: TRBJ2-3
d_gene: TRBD2
CDR3aa: CASKRGGLADTQYF
CDR3nt: TGCGCCAGTAAGCGGGGGGGCCTGGCAGATACGCAGTATTTT

abundance: .
v_gene: TRBV4-3
j_gene: TRBJ1-6
d_gene: TRBD1
CDR3aa: CASSPDRGLSPLHF
CDR3nt: TGCGCCAGCAGCCCGGACAGGGGGCTTTCACCCCTCCACTTT

abundance: .
v_gene: TRBV4-2
j_gene: TRBJ2-1
d_gene: TRBD2
CDR3aa: CASSQDGTSGGNEQFF
CDR3nt: TGTGCCAGCAGCCAAGATGGGACTAGCGGGGGCAATGAGCAGTTCTTC

abundance: .
v_gene: TRBV6-6
j_gene: TRBJ1-6
d_gene: .
CDR3aa: CASSQPYNSPLHF
CDR3nt: TGTGCCAGCAGCCAACCGTATAATTCACCCCTCCACTTT

abundance: .
v_gene: TRBV18
j_gene: TRBJ1-1
d_gene: .
CDR3aa: CASSPGPRDTEAFF
CDR3nt: TGTGCCAGCTCACCCGGCCCGAGGGACACTGAAGCTTTCTTT

abundance: .
v_gene: TRBV5-4
j_gene: TRBJ2-7
d_gene: .
CDR3aa: CASSLVQNEQYF
CDR3nt: TGTGCCAGCAGCTTAGTTCAGAACGAGCAGTACTTC

abundance: .
v_gene: TRBV27
j_gene: TRBJ2-1
d_gene: TRBD2
CDR3aa: CATLGGSWGSYNEQFF
CDR3nt: TGTGCCACCCTGGGGGGGAGTTGGGGCTCCTACAATGAGCAGTTCTTC

abundance: once
v_gene: TRBV30
j_gene: TRBJ1-1
d_gene: .
CDR3aa: CACSLGTEAFF
CDR3nt: TGTGCCTGCTCGCTGGGCACTGAAGCTTTCTTT

abundance: .
v_gene: TRBV7-6
j_gene: TRBJ2-3
d_gene: TRBD1
CDR3aa: CASSLGQGLSIDTYF
CDR3nt: TGTGCCAGCAGCTTAGGACAGGGGCTATCTATAGATACCTATTTT

abundance: .
v_gene: TRBV6-1
j_gene: TRBJ1-1
d_gene: TRBD1
CDR3aa: CASSEASLGQGRKSTEAFF
CDR3nt: TGTGCCAGCAGTGAAGCGTCGTTGGGACAGGGGAGGAAGAGCACTGAAGCTTTCTTT

abundance: .
v_gene: TRBV9
j_gene: TRBJ2-7
d_gene: TRBD2
CDR3aa: CASSVGLAGDYEQYF
CDR3nt: TGTGCCAGCAGCGTAGGACTAGCGGGGGATTACGAGCAGTACTTC

abundance: .
v_gene: TRBV30
j_gene: TRBJ2-7
d_gene: TRBD1
CDR3aa: CAWSADRGIAYEQYF
CDR3nt: TGTGCCTGGAGTGCCGACAGGGGGATAGCCTACGAGCAGTACTTC

abundance: .
v_gene: TRBV7-3
j_gene: TRBJ2-2
d_gene: .
CDR3aa: CASSSGSYGELFF
CDR3nt: TGTGCCAGCAGCTCCGGGAGTTACGGGGAGCTGTTTTTT

abundance: .
v_gene: TRBV28
j_gene: TRBJ1-5
d_gene: .
CDR3aa: CASIKRGNQPQHF
CDR3nt: TGTGCCAGCATAAAAAGGGGCAATCAGCCCCAGCATTTT

abundance: once
v_gene: TRBV7-9
j_gene: TRBJ2-3
d_gene: TRBD2
CDR3aa: CASSDRLAGTDTQYF
CDR3nt: TGTGCCAGCAGCGACCGACTAGCGGGCACAGATACGCAGTATTTT

abundance: .
v_gene: TRBV5-4
j_gene: TRBJ1-4
d_gene: .
CDR3aa: CASSLKLGQTNEKLFF
CDR3nt: TGTGCCAGCAGCTTGAAACTTGGGCAGACTAATGAAAAACTGTTTTTT

abundance: .
v_gene: TRBV7-2
j_gene: TRBJ2-4
d_gene: TRBD1
CDR3aa: CASSPGTGMGNIQYF
CDR3nt: TGTGCCAGCAGCCCCGGGACAGGGATGGGAAACATTCAGTACTTC